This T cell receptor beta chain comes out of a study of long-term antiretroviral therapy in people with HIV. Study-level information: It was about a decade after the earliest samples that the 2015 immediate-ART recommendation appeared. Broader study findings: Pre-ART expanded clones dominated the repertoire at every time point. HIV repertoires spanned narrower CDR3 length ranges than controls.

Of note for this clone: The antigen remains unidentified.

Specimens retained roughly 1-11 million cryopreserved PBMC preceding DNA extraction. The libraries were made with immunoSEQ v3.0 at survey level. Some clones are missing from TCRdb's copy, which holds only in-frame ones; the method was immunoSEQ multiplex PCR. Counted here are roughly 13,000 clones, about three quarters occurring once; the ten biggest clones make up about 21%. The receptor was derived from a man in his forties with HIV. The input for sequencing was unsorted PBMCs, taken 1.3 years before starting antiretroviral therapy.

CDR3 coding DNA: TGTGCCAGCAGCTTCCCGGCAGAACGATACTATGGCTACACCTTC. It yields the protein CASSFPAERYYGYTF. The rearrangement links TRBV5-4 to TRBJ1-2; no firm D call. Trimming took 2 bases from V and 3 from J, leaving 14 bases between them. The CDR3 covers 15 residues. Germline V lookup: CDR1 SGHNT, CDR2 YYREEE (reference sequence).